Sequencing of this TCR beta chain was carried out in a study of blood T cell repertoires in COVID-19. On the study more broadly: Some COVID-19 samples were acute and others convalescent; all came from the United States, Italy and Spain.

Repertoires were generated with immunoSEQ multiplex PCR, while TCRdb's copy carries only in-frame clones and drops some. Found here are 250,000 or so clones, just under 90% of them singletons; the top ten hold roughly 2.6%. This CDR3 spans 16 amino acids. J lost 3 bases, V lost 1 base, and 2 bases had no gene match. The germline V gene has CDR1 SGHTA and CDR2 FQGTGA. Sequenced input: peripheral blood. The chain recombines TRBV7-3 with TRBJ1-6; 8 nucleotides align to TRBD1. The sequence derives from a man between 25 and 39 years old with COVID-19, enrolled during active disease. The CDR3 protein is CASSLKGQGYNSPLHF. The CDR3 DNA is TGTGCCAGCAGCTTAAAAGGACAGGGCTATAATTCACCCCTCCACTTT. The entire variable domain, with the rest obtained from reference TRBV7-3 and TRBJ1-6, is as follows: GAGVSQTPSNKVTEKGKYVELRCDPISGHTALYWYRQSLGQGPEFLIYFQGTGAADDSGLPNDRFFAVRPEGSVSTLKIQRTERGDSAVYLCASSLKGQGYNSPLHFGNGTRLTVT.